This T cell receptor (beta chain) was sequenced for a study of graft-versus-host responses after intestinal transplantation. Across the study: Multivisceral, liver-intestinal, or isolated intestinal grafts were transplanted into recipients. Every one of the recipients received anti-thymocyte globulin induction and afterwards took tacrolimus and steroids for around 3 years.

Overall study findings and caveats: The study associated peak circulating GvH clone levels with early post-transplant HvG declines. Allografts of one patient group, those with graft-donor T cell macrochimerism, had high graft-versus-host to host-versus-graft clonal ratios.

The table came from immunoSEQ multiplex PCR; TCRdb's copy has only in-frame clones and leaves some out. The sample contains more than 65,000 clones, approximately 84% of which appear only once. In regard to this clone: As yet, its antigen is unknown.

This CDR3 comprises 13 residues. Germline CDR1 LGHNA, CDR2 YNFKEQ. V was clipped by 4 bases and J by 9 bases, with 13 bases between them. Sequencing was performed on unstimulated CD4+ T cells sorted from spleen or lymph node cells, taken before transplant. This chain links TRBV4-2 with TRBJ2-1; TRBD2 might be the D (7 bases). This receptor was obtained from a human donor who was the organ donor for an intestinal transplant. As DNA, the CDR3 is TGTGCCAGCAGCCTCGGGGGGCGCGGTGAGCAGTTCTTC. Protein: CASSLGGRGEQFF.